This T cell receptor beta chain was captured in a study of blood T cell repertoires in COVID-19. Germline V gene lookup returns CDR1 MNHEY and CDR2 SVGAGI. The CDR3 sequence is 13 residues long. Trimming shortened V by 7 bases and J by 4 bases, and 12 bases separated the two germline ends. Profiling relied on immunoSEQ multiplex PCR, and the TCRdb table lists in-frame clones only, not all of them. This repertoire shows hundreds of thousands of clones, about 85% found once; its top ten account for roughly 3.7%. Only one count was recorded for this clone. The sequencing input was peripheral blood. The TCR sequence derives from a woman younger than 30 with acute or convalescent COVID-19. V gene TRBV6-5 combines with J gene TRBJ2-3; no reliable D call. DNA for the CDR3: TGTGCCAGCATCGTTTCAGGCTCAGATACGCAGTATTTT. It is translated as CASIVSGSDTQYF.